The T cell receptor beta chain under discussion was sequenced for a study of blood T cells in healthy people across ages. The V gene's germline CDR1 is SGHRS and CDR2 YFSETQ. CDR3 length: 14 amino acids. Trimming removed 5 bases from V and 0 bases from J, with 10 bases in between. A second about 6 to 11 cycle PCR used barcoded and J-beta primers. From the 5' RACE reads, TCRdb called clonotypes with MiXCR, one entry per CDR3 protein. Altogether hundreds of thousands of distinct CDR3 sequences are present, 56% being singletons, with the ten largest covering roughly 24%. Drawn from each donor were roughly 10 milliliters of peripheral blood.

The chain is built from TRBV5-1 and TRBJ2-3, with D maybe TRBD1 (5 bases). The sequencing input was blood. The receptor's source is a man aged 40-55 years in good health. The CDR3 nucleotides are TGCGCCAGCAGAATGGGGCCTAGCACAGATACGCAGTATTTT. Its protein is CASRMGPSTDTQYF.